This T cell receptor (beta chain) came from a study of shared clonotypes between healthy human individuals. Points from the study as a whole: Rarefaction gave evidence that sorted-subset sequencing remained incomplete despite large depth. Only a few donors were included, so the genetic and exposure-history diversity represented was limited.

V dropped 5 bases and J dropped 1; count of bases not matched to a gene: 6. The CDR3 runs 16 residues. Germline V CDR1 and CDR2: SEHNR, FQNEAQ (reference sequence). Measured with immunoSEQ multiplex PCR; TCRdb has only the in-frame clones, and not every one. The profile shows a few million clones, approximately 90% of them singletons. Concerning this clone: Its antigen remains unknown. Other DNA sequences in the same sample also yield this CDR3.

The rearrangement joins TRBV7-9 to TRBJ2-5; the match to TRBD1 covers 11 bases. The receptor's source is a man younger than 35 in good health. Sequenced sample: naive CD4+ T cells sorted from blood. Subset indicated: CD45RA+ positively selected. The CDR3 DNA is TGTGCCAGCAGCCTCGGGGACAGGGGGGTCCAAGAGACCCAGTACTTC. Translation: CASSLGDRGVQETQYF. The full variable domain, in which reference TRBV7-9 and TRBJ2-5 provide the parts outside the CDR3, is DTGVSQNPRHKITKRGQNVTFRCDPISEHNRLYWYRQTLGQGPEFLTYFQNEAQLEKSRLLSDRFSAERPKGSFSTLEIQRTEQGDSAMYLCASSLGDRGVQETQYFGPGTRLLVL.